These 10 T cell receptor beta chains originate from one sample sequenced in a study of shared clonotypes between healthy human individuals. Clones were read by immunoSEQ multiplex PCR, and TCRdb kept only the in-frame ones, dropping some. The table records around 1.4 million clones, approximately 98.5% of them present only once. Sequencing was performed on naive CD4+ T cells sorted from blood. Subset given: CD45RA+ positively selected. The receptors derive from a man aged 25 to 40 in good health.

This rearrangement joins TRBV28 to TRBJ1-5; perhaps TRBD1 as D (5 bases). This CDR3 has 13 residues. V dropped 5 bases and J dropped 4 bases, with 9 bases sitting between them. Germline V gives CDR1 MDHEN, CDR2 SYDVKM. The CDR3 loop is CASSQRGNQPQHF. The CDR3 DNA sequence: TGTGCCAGCAGTCAGCGGGGGAATCAGCCCCAGCATTTT.

The V call is TRBV5-8, the J call TRBJ1-5, with unresolved D. V was cut by 2 bases and J by 2 bases, with 11 bases left in between. The CDR3 is 15 amino acids. Germline CDR1 reads SGHTS; CDR2 reads YDEGEE. This CDR3 reads CASSFLGSGNQPQHF. The CDR3 bases are TGTGCCAGCAGCTTCTTAGGTTCCGGCAATCAGCCCCAGCATTTT.

This rearrangement joins TRBV18 to TRBJ2-2; D gene unclear. The CDR3 sequence is 15 residues long. The germline CDR1 and CDR2 sequences are KGHSH and LQKENI. Trimming left V 6 bases short and J 4 bases short, with 15 bases between. DNA of the CDR3: TGTGCCAGCTCGCAGGCGGCGTTCGGCACCGGGGAGCTGTTTTTT. It codes for CASSQAAFGTGELFF.

The chain couples TRBV6-6 to TRBJ2-2, with 9 bases identical to TRBD1. The V and J ends lost 0 bases and 7 bases, in that order; junction bases with no gene match: 3. The CDR3 is 15 residues long. Germline values: CDR1 MNHNY, CDR2 SVGAGI (reference sequence). CDR3 DNA: TGTGCCAGCAGTTACTCGACAGGGGGGCACGGGGAGCTGTTTTTT. As protein: CASSYSTGGHGELFF.

The chain couples TRBV7-9 to TRBJ2-1, with 11 positions matching TRBD2. This CDR3 is 17 amino acids long. V shed 4 bases and J 4 bases; nucleotides not matched to a gene: 9. From germline, CDR1 is SEHNR and CDR2 FQNEAQ (reference sequence). The CDR3 loop is CASSSLTSGRSYNEQFF. CDR3 coding DNA: TGTGCCAGCAGCTCACTTACTAGCGGGAGATCGTACAATGAGCAGTTCTTC.

V usage is TRBV27 and J usage is TRBJ1-1; D remains unclear. This CDR3 contains 15 residues. The germline V and J ends were trimmed by 3 bases and 5 bases, with 16 bases remaining between them. Germline lookup yields CDR1 MNHEY and CDR2 SMNVEV (reference sequence). The CDR3 region is CASSFARPPGTEAFF. The CDR3, as DNA: TGTGCCAGCAGTTTCGCCCGGCCGCCGGGGACTGAAGCTTTCTTT.

This chain joins TRBV5-1 and TRBJ2-7; D is unresolved. Between the trimmed V and J ends, which lost 5 bases and 4 bases, there was a span of 13 bases. CDR3 length: 13 residues. From germline, CDR1 is SGHRS and CDR2 YFSETQ. The CDR3 protein is CASSSATQYEQYF. For the CDR3, the DNA is TGCGCCAGCAGTTCGGCTACACAATACGAGCAGTACTTC.

The chain couples TRBV30 to TRBJ1-2; D is possibly TRBD1 (5 bases). V was shortened by 8 bases and J by 4 bases, with 11 bases between the two germline ends. This CDR3 is built from 11 residues. Germline V gene lookup returns CDR1 GTSNPN and CDR2 SVGIG (reference sequence). For the CDR3, the DNA is TGTGCCCGGGACGGCCCCTATGGCTACACCTTC. It encodes CARDGPYGYTF.

The rearrangement links TRBV9 to TRBJ1-1; TRBD1 matches 10 bases. V dropped 3 bases and J dropped 3; count of bases not matched to a gene: 5. In germline, CDR1 is SGDLS, CDR2 YYNGEE. The CDR3 loop spans 15 amino acids. CDR3 bases: TGTGCCAGCAGCGCTCGACAGGGGGCCTACACTGAAGCTTTCTTT. It is translated as CASSARQGAYTEAFF. Combining the CDR3 with reference TRBV9 and TRBJ1-1 gives the whole variable domain DSGVTQTPKHLITATGQRVTLRCSPRSGDLSVYWYQQSLDQGLQFLIQYYNGEERAKGNILERFSAQQFPDLHSELNLSSLELGDSALYFCASSARQGAYTEAFFGQGTRLTVV.

V and J are TRBV9 and TRBJ2-5; possible D gene TRBD2, 6 bases. This CDR3 has 14 amino acids. Trimming stripped 3 bases from V and 5 bases from J, with 14 bases between. Germline V gene lookup returns CDR1 SGDLS and CDR2 YYNGEE. For the CDR3, the DNA is TGTGCCAGCAGCGCCTACGGGACTGGTGAGACCCAGTACTTC. Residues: CASSAYGTGETQYF.